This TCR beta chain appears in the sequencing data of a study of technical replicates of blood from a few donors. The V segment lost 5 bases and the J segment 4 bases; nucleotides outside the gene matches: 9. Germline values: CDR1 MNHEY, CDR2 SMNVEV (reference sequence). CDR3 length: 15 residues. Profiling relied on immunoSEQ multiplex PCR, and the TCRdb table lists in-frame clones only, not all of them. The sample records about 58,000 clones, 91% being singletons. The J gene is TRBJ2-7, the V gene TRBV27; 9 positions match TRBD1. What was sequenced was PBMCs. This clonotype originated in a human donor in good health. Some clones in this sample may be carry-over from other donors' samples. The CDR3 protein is CASSLLQGAPYEQYF. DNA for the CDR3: TGTGCCAGCAGTCTCCTACAGGGGGCCCCGTACGAGCAGTACTTC.